Following are 20 T cell receptor beta chains from one sample sequenced in a study of cytomegalovirus exposure and HLA in healthy donors. Clones were sequenced by immunoSEQ multiplex PCR, and TCRdb holds only the in-frame ones, with some missing. Of 220,000 or so clones listed, around 80% are singletons. Sequenced input: PBMCs. Receptor source: a woman in her thirties in good health and CMV-seropositive.

The rearrangement uses TRBV19 and TRBJ2-7, with unresolved D. The germline V gene has CDR1 LNHDA and CDR2 SQIVND (reference sequence). V was shortened by 6 bases and J by 4 bases, with 7 bases between the two germline ends. CDR3 length: 11 amino acids. CDR3 region: CASRSGYEQYF. DNA of the CDR3: TGTGCCAGTAGGTCAGGATACGAGCAGTACTTC.

As to this clone: In the same sample, other DNA sequences code for this CDR3. The chain combines TRBV2 with TRBJ2-7; 9 bases are shared with TRBD1. Unmatched junction bases numbered 0, after V lost 6 bases and J lost 3 bases. The germline V gene has CDR1 SNHLY and CDR2 FYNNEI. The CDR3 contains 12 residues. CDR3 sequence reads: CASRGQGYEQYF. The CDR3 coding sequence is TGTGCCAGCAGGGGACAGGGCTACGAGCAGTACTTC.

This clone came up a few times. CDR3 region: CASSESGHLSHGYTF. The DNA for the CDR3 is TGTGCCAGCAGCGAATCGGGACATCTCTCCCATGGCTACACCTTC. V gene TRBV7-9 combines with J gene TRBJ1-2, with D possibly being TRBD1 (6 bases). The V and J ends lost 5 bases and 6 bases respectively, with 19 bases between them. The CDR3 is 15 amino acids. CDR1 is SEHNR, CDR2 FQNEAQ, per germline (reference sequence).

This rearrangement joins TRBV12-5 to TRBJ2-5; D assignment may be TRBD1 or TRBD2 (6 bases each). CDR1 is LGHNT, CDR2 FRNRAP, per germline. The CDR3 extends over 13 amino acids. V lost 3 bases and J lost 5, with 10 bases in between. The CDR3 region is CASGFGGPETQYF. The CDR3 bases are TGTGCTAGTGGTTTTGGGGGGCCGGAGACCCAGTACTTC.

This chain links TRBV27 with TRBJ1-2; TRBD1 aligns across 10 bases. The CDR3 runs 14 residues. Germline V gene sequence: CDR1 MNHEY, CDR2 SMNVEV (reference sequence). Losses at the gene ends were 5 bases for V and 4 bases for J; bases not matched to a gene: 4. The DNA of the CDR3 is TGTGCCAGCAGTCCCGGGACAGGGGTCTATGGCTACACCTTC. Amino acids: CASSPGTGVYGYTF.

The chain combines TRBV7-9 with TRBJ1-5; no clear D gene. CDR1 is SEHNR and CDR2 is FQNEAQ in the germline V gene (reference sequence). This CDR3 has 15 amino acids. Between the trimmed V and J ends, which lost 3 bases and 1 base, there was a span of 10 bases. The CDR3 bases are TGTGCCAGCAGCTTGGAGGGAGGGAGCAATCAGCCCCAGCATTTT. Protein: CASSLEGGSNQPQHF.

The V and J genes are TRBV28 and TRBJ1-2, with D possibly TRBD1 on 5 matching bases. Germline V gives CDR1 MDHEN, CDR2 SYDVKM. The length of the CDR3 is 14 residues. V lost 2 bases and J lost 2, with 9 bases in between. The CDR3 coding sequence is TGTGCCAGCAGTTTAAGGGGACCCAACTATGGCTACACCTTC. Its translation: CASSLRGPNYGYTF.

The chain has TRBV29-1 and TRBJ1-2; D remains ambiguous. This CDR3 contains 11 residues. The V end was cut by 7 bases, the J end by 5 bases, with 11 bases between. CDR1 SQVTM and CDR2 ANQGSEA come from the germline V gene. CDR3 in DNA: TGCAGCGCCGAGCGGAGGTATGGCTACACCTTC. Its translation is CSAERRYGYTF.

This clone has a handful of counts. The chain recombines TRBV30 with TRBJ2-5; D not resolved. The CDR3 consists of 14 residues. Germline-derived CDR1 and CDR2 are GTSNPN and SVGIG (reference sequence). Trimming took off 0 bases at V and 2 bases at J, with 10 bases between the two ends. CDR3 sequence (DNA): TGTGCCTGGAGTGTAAAAGGTGGGCAAGAGACCCAGTACTTC. It codes for CAWSVKGGQETQYF.

J is TRBJ2-1 and V is TRBV7-6, with 12 bases matching TRBD2. V lost 0 bases, J lost 10 bases, and 4 bases stayed unmatched. The CDR3 has 15 amino acids. Germline CDR1 SGHVS, CDR2 FNYEAQ. DNA for the CDR3: TGTGCCAGCAGCTTAGCACTAGCGGGAGGAGGCGAGCAGTTCTTC. Protein product: CASSLALAGGGEQFF.

The chain couples TRBV29-1 to TRBJ2-2; TRBD1 matches at 11 bases. The CDR3 contains 14 residues. J was trimmed by 7 bases and V by 6 bases; bases with no gene match: 7. From germline, CDR1 is SQVTM and CDR2 ANQGSEA. CDR3 amino acids: CSVLGQGVGGELFF. In DNA form, the CDR3 reads TGCAGCGTCTTGGGACAGGGGGTGGGCGGGGAGCTGTTTTTT.

This clone was observed a handful of times. The CDR3 DNA reads TGTGCCAGCAGTCCGACTACGAACACCGGGGAGCTGTTTTTT. It codes for CASSPTTNTGELFF. This chain joins TRBV2 and TRBJ2-2; weak D call: TRBD2 (5 bases). Trimming stripped 5 bases from V and 0 bases from J, with 7 bases between. CDR1 SNHLY and CDR2 FYNNEI come from the germline V gene. The CDR3 spans 14 residues.

This clone appeared a single time. V is TRBV5-1 and J is TRBJ1-1, with D possibly matching TRBD1 (5 bases). There are 14 residues in the CDR3. CDR1 and CDR2 from the germline V gene are SGHRS and YFSETQ. V was trimmed by 7 bases and J by 0 bases, leaving 13 bases between them. The CDR3: CASRRGGMNTEAFF. The CDR3 DNA follows: TGCGCCAGCCGTAGGGGAGGCATGAACACTGAAGCTTTCTTT.

V and J are TRBV11-2 and TRBJ1-4, with D maybe TRBD1 (6 bases). The germline CDR1 and CDR2 sequences are SGHAT and FQNNGV. Trimming cost V 9 bases and J 5 bases, with 19 bases left between them. This CDR3 comprises 15 residues. CDR3 amino acids: CASKPPTGPNEKLFF. DNA for the CDR3: TGTGCCAGTAAACCCCCGACAGGTCCAAATGAAAAACTGTTTTTT.

The rearrangement joins TRBV29-1 to TRBJ2-7; D ambiguous. The CDR3 is made up of 13 amino acids. Per germline, CDR1 SQVTM and CDR2 ANQGSEA. The V gene lost 4 bases and the J gene lost 2 bases, with 12 bases spanning the gap. This CDR3 reads CSVAPDTTYEQYF. In DNA, the CDR3 is TGCAGCGTTGCCCCCGACACCACCTACGAGCAGTACTTC.

V usage is TRBV2 and J usage is TRBJ2-2; 8 nucleotides align to TRBD1. The junction had 7 bases not matched to a gene; V was cut back by 3 bases and J by 4 bases. CDR1 is SNHLY and CDR2 is FYNNEI in the germline V gene. The CDR3 is made up of 16 amino acids. The CDR3 sequence is CASSDGTGGITGELFF. The CDR3 DNA reads TGTGCCAGCAGTGACGGGACAGGCGGCATCACCGGGGAGCTGTTTTTT. Based on the CDR3 plus reference TRBV2 and TRBJ2-2, the full variable domain is EPEVTQTPSHQVTQMGQEVILRCVPISNHLYFYWYRQILGQKVEFLVSFYNNEISEKSEIFDDQFSVERPDGSNFTLKIRSTKLEDSAMYFCASSDGTGGITGELFFGEGSRLTVL.

V is TRBV6-5 and J is TRBJ1-5; a weak D match, TRBD1 (6 bases). Germline loops: CDR1 MNHEY, CDR2 SVGAGI. The V gene lost 5 bases and the J gene lost 7 bases, with 18 bases spanning the gap. The CDR3 covers 15 residues. CDR3 residues: CASSPYGGRGQPQHF. The DNA of the CDR3 is TGTGCCAGCAGTCCTTACGGGGGGCGAGGGCAGCCCCAGCATTTT.

The genes are TRBV30 and TRBJ2-3; TRBD1 is a possible D gene (5 bases). Trimming stripped 7 bases from V and 2 bases from J, with 13 bases between. Germline lookup yields CDR1 GTSNPN and CDR2 SVGIG (reference sequence). The CDR3 totals 13 residues. The CDR3 sequence is CASDDRITDTQYF. The CDR3 DNA reads TGTGCCTCCGATGACAGAATCACAGATACGCAGTATTTT.

This clone was picked up a small number of times. The chain joins TRBV6-1 to TRBJ2-3; D perhaps matches TRBD2 (5 bases). Germline-derived CDR1 and CDR2 are MNHNS and SASEGT. V lost 1 base and J lost 1, with 12 bases in between. The CDR3 extends over 16 amino acids. CDR3 sequence (DNA): TGTGCCAGCAGTGAAGTCGGCGGGTTTGGCACAGATACGCAGTATTTT. This encodes CASSEVGGFGTDTQYF.

The rearrangement uses TRBV30 and TRBJ2-7; 8 bases are a match to TRBD1. This CDR3 has 14 amino acids. CDR1 is GTSNPN and CDR2 is SVGIG in the germline V gene (reference sequence). J gave up 0 bases and V 5 bases, and 6 bases lay outside the gene matches. CDR3 region: CAWVTGGNSYEQYF. For the CDR3, the DNA is TGTGCCTGGGTCACAGGGGGTAACTCCTACGAGCAGTACTTC.